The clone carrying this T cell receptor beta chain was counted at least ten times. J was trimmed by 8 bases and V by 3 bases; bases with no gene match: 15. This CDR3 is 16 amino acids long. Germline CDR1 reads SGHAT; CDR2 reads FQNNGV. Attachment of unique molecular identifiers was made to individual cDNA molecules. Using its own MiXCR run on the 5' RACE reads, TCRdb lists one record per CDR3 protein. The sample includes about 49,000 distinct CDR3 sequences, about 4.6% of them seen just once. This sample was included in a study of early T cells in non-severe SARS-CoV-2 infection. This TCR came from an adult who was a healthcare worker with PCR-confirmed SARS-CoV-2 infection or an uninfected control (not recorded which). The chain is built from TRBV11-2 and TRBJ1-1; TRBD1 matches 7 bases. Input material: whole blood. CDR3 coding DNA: TGTGCCAGCAGCTTGGAGGGAAGTCGAGGGGGCTTCGAAGCTTTCTTT. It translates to CASSLEGSRGGFEAFF.